This T cell receptor beta chain was identified during a study of OX40 agonist ivuxolimab in advanced cancers. Overall study context: Ivuxolimab, an antibody that agonizes OX40 (CD134), was administered to the patients.

Clones were sequenced by immunoSEQ multiplex PCR, and TCRdb holds only the in-frame ones, with some missing. Of about 81,000 clones in the sample, around 83% were seen once. The V end was cut by 2 bases, the J end by 6 bases, with 13 bases between. This CDR3 has 14 amino acids. The germline CDR1 and CDR2 sequences are SGHTA and FQGTGA. Broader study findings: In a subset of nonresponders, normalized T-cell clonal expansion was also low. There was clonal expansion of CD4+ and CD8+ blood T cells by week 6 at 0.1 to 3.0 mg/kg.

Notes on this clone: Its antigen is not identified.

This specimen was CD4+ or CD8+ T cells sorted from blood, taken in a trial of the OX40 agonist ivuxolimab. The V call is TRBV7-3, the J call TRBJ1-2; D is unclear. The source of this sequence is an adult with an advanced solid tumor such as melanoma, head and neck, liver or kidney cancer. This CDR3 reads CASSLGQVADGYTF. CDR3 coding DNA: TGTGCCAGCAGCTTAGGTCAGGTTGCCGATGGCTACACCTTC.